These T cell receptor beta chains were read from a single sample in a study of T-cell memory formation after mild COVID-19. TCRdb used MiXCR to reprocess the 5' RACE reads, holding one entry per CDR3 protein. Of 150,000 to 200,000 distinct CDR3 sequences listed, roughly 17% were seen once; the top ten hold around 2%. Sequencing used PBMCs or a T cell subset sorted from them (not recorded which). The origin of the receptors is an adult woman who had mild COVID-19 (a few samples of this study predate the infection). Cell type and time point are not known. Each CDR3 is given with its conserved first and last residue. The D gene is left open where the match is weak. Not all rows give a size; the values are once, few, many and, for expanded clones, a class.

TRBV25-1	.	.	TRBJ2-2	TGTGCCAGCCGGAGTGGCGGGGAGCTGTTTTTT	CASRSGGELFF
TRBV7-2	.	few	TRBJ1-4	TGTGCCAGCAGCCGCACCACCGGGGCCCCGGAGGGGAAACTGTTTTTT	CASSRTTGAPEGKLFF
TRBV4-1	.	.	TRBJ2-4	TGCGCCAGCAGCCCGGGTAGGGGGGCTGGGGCCAAAAACATTCAGTACTTC	CASSPGRGAGAKNIQYF
TRBV4-2	.	.	TRBJ1-3	TGTGCCAGCAGCCTGGACACAGATACTGGAAACACCATATATTTT	CASSLDTDTGNTIYF
TRBV29-1	TRBD2	.	TRBJ2-1	TGCAGCGCTACCCGACTAGCGGGAAAGGACAATGAGCAGTTCTTC	CSATRLAGKDNEQFF
TRBV18	.	.	TRBJ2-7	TGTGCCAGCTCACCGGCCTCTTCTTACGAGCAGTACTTC	CASSPASSYEQYF
TRBV24-1	TRBD2	.	TRBJ2-1	TGTGCCACCAGTGATTCGGATAGCGGGAGGTTAAATGAGCAGTTCTTC	CATSDSDSGRLNEQFF
TRBV6-6	TRBD1	.	TRBJ1-2	TGTGCCAGCAGTCCATGGACAGGGGGGAACTATGGCTACACCTTC	CASSPWTGGNYGYTF
TRBV6-2/TRBV6-3	TRBD1	few	TRBJ1-1	TGTGCCAGCATTACCAACCGACAGGGATTAGGCACTGAAGCTTTCTTT	CASITNRQGLGTEAFF
TRBV5-6	TRBD2	few	TRBJ2-3	TGTGCCAGCAGCCTACTCAGCGGGAGGCCCCTTGCCCGCACAGATACGCAGTATTTT	CASSLLSGRPLARTDTQYF
TRBV24-1	TRBD1	few	TRBJ1-1	TGTGCCACCAGTGACGCGACAGGGTTAAACACTGAAGCTTTCTTT	CATSDATGLNTEAFF
TRBV19	TRBD1	.	TRBJ2-7	TGTGCCACCCCCTGGACAGGGTACTACGAGCAGTACTTC	CATPWTGYYEQYF
TRBV7-9	TRBD1	few	TRBJ2-2	TGTGCCAGCAGCTCCTATCCAAGGACAGGGGGAGGTACCGGGGAGCTGTTTTTT	CASSSYPRTGGGTGELFF
TRBV5-1	TRBD2	.	TRBJ2-7	TGCGCCAGCAGCTTGGGGCCACTAGCGGCGGGCGAGCAGTACTTC	CASSLGPLAAGEQYF
TRBV6-1	.	.	TRBJ2-7	TGTGCCAGCCTTCCACTTGGGGGGATAGGCTACGAGCAGTACTTC	CASLPLGGIGYEQYF
TRBV3-1	.	.	TRBJ1-6	TGTGCCAGCAGCCAAGGGACGAGGGAAGGCAATTCACCCCTCCACTTT	CASSQGTREGNSPLHF
TRBV28	.	.	TRBJ2-7	TGTGCCAGCAGTTCCTCGAATATCGAGCAGTACTTC	CASSSSNIEQYF
TRBV24-1	.	few	TRBJ2-5	TGTGCCACCAGTGCGATAGGCCAGGACCAAGAGACCCAGTACTTC	CATSAIGQDQETQYF
TRBV27	.	.	TRBJ2-1	TGTGCCAGCAGTATGGTAAGGGTATCCTACAATGAGCAGTTCTTC	CASSMVRVSYNEQFF
TRBV7-3	TRBD2	.	TRBJ2-1	TGTGCCAGCAGCCTCGACCCGGGACTAGCGGTAAATGAGCAGTTCTTC	CASSLDPGLAVNEQFF
TRBV15	.	few	TRBJ2-2	TGTGCCACCAGCACAGCGAACACCGGGGAGCTGTTTTTT	CATSTANTGELFF
TRBV20-1	TRBD2	few	TRBJ2-3	TGCAGTGCTAGTGGAGCTAGCGGGAGCACAGATACGCAGTATTTT	CSASGASGSTDTQYF
TRBV30	.	.	TRBJ2-3	TGTGCCTGGAGTGTTCAGTTTTCCTCCACAGATACGCAGTATTTT	CAWSVQFSSTDTQYF
TRBV19	.	.	TRBJ2-7	TGTGCCAGTAGTCTACAAGACAGGCCCTACGAGCAGTACTTC	CASSLQDRPYEQYF
TRBV11-3	.	.	TRBJ2-1	TGTGCCAGCAGCATAAATGAGGACAATGAGCAGTTCTTC	CASSINEDNEQFF
TRBV7-2	.	many	TRBJ2-1	TGTGCCAGCAGCTTAAGCTTTGGTGGCAATGAGCAGTTCTTC	CASSLSFGGNEQFF
TRBV5-8	.	few	TRBJ2-2	TGTGCCAGCAGCTCCCGAGCAGGGTTATTCGGGGAGCTGTTTTTT	CASSSRAGLFGELFF
TRBV20-1	TRBD2	.	TRBJ2-5	TGCAGTGCTAGAGTGGTCGTAGCGGGAGAAAGGGGAAGAGAAGAGACCCAGTACTTC	CSARVVVAGERGREETQYF
TRBV2	TRBD1	.	TRBJ1-1	TGTGCCAGCAGGAAGGACAGGTTCGGTAACGGCGACACTGAAGCTTTCTTT	CASRKDRFGNGDTEAFF
TRBV20-1	TRBD2	few	TRBJ2-7	TGCAGTGCTAGTCGCGGGAGGGACTACGAGCAGTACTTC	CSASRGRDYEQYF